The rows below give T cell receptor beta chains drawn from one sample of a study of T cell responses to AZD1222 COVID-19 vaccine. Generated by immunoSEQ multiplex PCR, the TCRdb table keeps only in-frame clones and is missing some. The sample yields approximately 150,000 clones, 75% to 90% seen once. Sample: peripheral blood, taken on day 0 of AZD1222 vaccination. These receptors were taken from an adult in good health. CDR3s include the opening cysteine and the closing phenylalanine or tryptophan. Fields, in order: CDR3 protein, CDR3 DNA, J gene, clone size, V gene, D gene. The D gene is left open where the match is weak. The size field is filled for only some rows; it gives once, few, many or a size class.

CDR3 protein: CASSYGGIEEKLFF; CDR3 DNA: TGTGCCAGCAGTTATGGGGGGATCGAGGAAAAACTGTTTTTT; J gene: TRBJ1-4; clone size: few; V gene: TRBV6-5; D gene: -
CDR3 protein: CASSLGVGESYTF; CDR3 DNA: TGTGCCAGCAGTTTGGGTGTGGGCGAAAGCTACACCTTC; J gene: TRBJ1-2; clone size: -; V gene: TRBV11-2; D gene: -
CDR3 protein: CASSIDPTGGTDTQYF; CDR3 DNA: TGTGCCAGTAGTATAGACCCGACAGGGGGCACAGATACGCAGTATTTT; J gene: TRBJ2-3; clone size: many; V gene: TRBV19; D gene: TRBD1
CDR3 protein: CASSLAQNTDTQYF; CDR3 DNA: TGTGCCAGCAGCTTGGCCCAGAACACAGATACGCAGTATTTT; J gene: TRBJ2-3; clone size: once; V gene: TRBV5-6; D gene: -
CDR3 protein: CASSVTSGAPYEQYF; CDR3 DNA: TGTGCCAGCAGCGTGACTAGCGGAGCCCCCTACGAGCAGTACTTC; J gene: TRBJ2-7; clone size: -; V gene: TRBV11-2; D gene: TRBD2
CDR3 protein: CASSLRVRGYTF; CDR3 DNA: TGTGCCAGCAGTTTAAGGGTTCGGGGCTACACCTTC; J gene: TRBJ1-2; clone size: once; V gene: TRBV28; D gene: -
CDR3 protein: CASSTSETQYF; CDR3 DNA: TGCGCCAGCAGCACCTCGGAGACCCAGTACTTC; J gene: TRBJ2-5; clone size: -; V gene: TRBV5-1; D gene: -
CDR3 protein: CASSLSGVYEQFF; CDR3 DNA: TGTGCCAGCAGCTTGTCGGGGGTCTATGAGCAGTTCTTC; J gene: TRBJ2-1; clone size: -; V gene: TRBV5-6; D gene: -
CDR3 protein: CASSPATVGINYGYTF; CDR3 DNA: TGTGCCAGCAGTCCAGCGACGGTGGGAATTAACTATGGCTACACCTTC; J gene: TRBJ1-2; clone size: -; V gene: TRBV25-1; D gene: -
CDR3 protein: CASIPRGGGKLFF; CDR3 DNA: TGTGCCAGTATTCCCAGGGGCGGTGGAAAACTGTTTTTT; J gene: TRBJ1-4; clone size: -; V gene: TRBV19; D gene: -
CDR3 protein: CASSLEGLAYNEQFF; CDR3 DNA: TGTGCCAGCAGCTTGGAGGGACTAGCTTACAATGAGCAGTTCTTC; J gene: TRBJ2-1; clone size: once; V gene: TRBV5-8; D gene: TRBD2
CDR3 protein: CASSPGQGTEAFF; CDR3 DNA: TGTGCCAGCTCACCAGGACAGGGTACTGAAGCTTTCTTT; J gene: TRBJ1-1; clone size: -; V gene: TRBV18; D gene: TRBD1
CDR3 protein: CASTPGPNYGYTF; CDR3 DNA: TGTGCCAGCACCCCGGGGCCTAACTATGGCTACACCTTC; J gene: TRBJ1-2; clone size: -; V gene: TRBV6-5; D gene: -
CDR3 protein: CASSPLGRGLYGYTF; CDR3 DNA: TGTGCCAGCAGCCCCTTGGGACGTGGGCTCTATGGCTACACCTTC; J gene: TRBJ1-2; clone size: -; V gene: TRBV5-6; D gene: -
CDR3 protein: CASSPGLAGLEQFF; CDR3 DNA: TGTGCCAGCTCACCGGGACTAGCGGGACTGGAGCAGTTCTTC; J gene: TRBJ2-1; clone size: -; V gene: TRBV18; D gene: TRBD2
CDR3 protein: CASRREFQAYF; CDR3 DNA: TGTGCCAGCCGTCGGGAGTTTCAGGCGTATTTT; J gene: TRBJ2-3; clone size: -; V gene: TRBV6-6; D gene: -
CDR3 protein: CASSLAGQPQHF; CDR3 DNA: TGTGCCAGCAGTTTGGCGGGCCAGCCCCAGCATTTT; J gene: TRBJ1-5; clone size: -; V gene: TRBV6-5; D gene: -
CDR3 protein: CATTPLLTGTGELFF; CDR3 DNA: TGTGCCACCACCCCCCTCCTCACGGGCACCGGGGAGCTGTTTTTT; J gene: TRBJ2-2; clone size: -; V gene: TRBV15; D gene: -
CDR3 protein: CASSSSTDTQYF; CDR3 DNA: TGTGCCAGCAGTTCTAGCACAGATACGCAGTATTTT; J gene: TRBJ2-3; clone size: -; V gene: TRBV7-3; D gene: -
CDR3 protein: CASSPTYGTNYGYTF; CDR3 DNA: TGTGCCAGCTCACCAACGTACGGGACAAACTATGGCTACACCTTC; J gene: TRBJ1-2; clone size: -; V gene: TRBV18; D gene: -
CDR3 protein: CARRNRFSGNTIYF; CDR3 DNA: TGTGCCAGGAGGAACAGGTTTTCTGGAAACACCATATATTTT; J gene: TRBJ1-3; clone size: -; V gene: TRBV19; D gene: -
CDR3 protein: CASSLGRRAVGNEQFF; CDR3 DNA: TGCGCCAGCAGCTTGGGCCGGAGGGCCGTCGGCAATGAGCAGTTCTTC; J gene: TRBJ2-1; clone size: -; V gene: TRBV5-1; D gene: -
CDR3 protein: CASSLGRGLAGGSYEQYF; CDR3 DNA: TGTGCCAGCAGCTTAGGCAGGGGACTAGCGGGAGGCTCCTACGAGCAGTACTTC; J gene: TRBJ2-7; clone size: -; V gene: TRBV7-9; D gene: TRBD2
CDR3 protein: CASAPGQGSGNTIYF; CDR3 DNA: TGTGCCAGCGCTCCGGGACAGGGCTCTGGAAACACCATATATTTT; J gene: TRBJ1-3; clone size: -; V gene: TRBV7-6; D gene: TRBD1
CDR3 protein: CASSQVPVNTEAFF; CDR3 DNA: TGTGCCAGCAGCCAAGTTCCGGTGAACACTGAAGCTTTCTTT; J gene: TRBJ1-1; clone size: -; V gene: TRBV14; D gene: -
CDR3 protein: CASSLEGRRGQPQHF; CDR3 DNA: TGTGCCAGCAGCTTGGAAGGCAGGCGAGGTCAGCCCCAGCATTTT; J gene: TRBJ1-5; clone size: -; V gene: TRBV5-6; D gene: -